This TCR beta chain was observed in a study of shared clonotypes between healthy human individuals. Overall study findings and caveats: Shared clonotypes: about 5% naive CD4, around 4% naive CD8, 2.3% memory CD4, 0.4% memory CD8. Clonotypes which were not shared had lower generation probabilities than clonotypes that all four donors shared.

Comments on this clone: Its target is unknown.

TCRdb's copy holds only in-frame clones and misses some; the assay was immunoSEQ multiplex PCR. The data contain roughly 2.6 million clones, about 92% of them singletons. The material sequenced was naive CD4+ T cells sorted from blood. This sample's subset: CD45RA+ positively selected. The sequence was collected from a man younger than 35 in good health.

This CDR3 reads CAISEGTGLNEKLFF. Here the CDR3 DNA reads TGTGCCATCAGTGAGGGTACAGGGCTTAATGAAAAACTGTTTTTT. The J gene is TRBJ1-4, the V gene TRBV10-3; D might be TRBD1 (6 bases). Germline V gene lookup returns CDR1 ENHRY and CDR2 SYGVKD. CDR3 length: 15 amino acids. Trimming took off 2 bases at V and 4 bases at J, with 11 bases between the two ends.